Below are 18 T cell receptor beta chains sequenced from a single sample in a study of T cells in Graves' hyperthyroidism and ophthalmopathy. Amplified TCR beta CDR3 regions derived from RNA transcripts. RT-PCR in the first round (using the HTBI primer set) targeted the TCR CDR3. TCRdb ran MiXCR on the multiplex PCR reads and lists one entry per CDR3 protein. Counted here are approximately 690,000 distinct CDR3 sequences, 20% to 25% occurring once; the ten biggest clones make up approximately 30%. The sample taken for sequencing was blood. Source of these receptors: a man aged 30-40 years with Graves' ophthalmopathy.

There are a few counts of this clonotype. The genes are TRBV13 and TRBJ2-7, with TRBD1 identical over 7 bases. Germline CDR1 reads PRHDT; CDR2 reads FYEKMQ (reference sequence). The CDR3 consists of 14 residues. Trimming at V came to 5 bases and at J to 2 bases, leaving 6 bases not matched to a gene. CDR3 amino acids: CASSEGTAAYEQYF. The CDR3 coding sequence is TGTGCCAGCAGCGAAGGGACAGCAGCCTACGAGCAGTACTTC.

This clonotype occurred a few times. One junction end disagrees with the germline gene, perhaps due to a read error. This rearrangement joins TRBV5-1 to TRBJ2-3; D may be TRBD1 (5 bases). CDR3 size: 16 residues. From germline, CDR1 is SGHRS and CDR2 YFSETQ. The CDR3 reads CASSLAWTKSRDTQYF. In DNA form, the CDR3 reads TGCGCCAGCAGCTTGGCCTGGACAAAGAGCAGAGATACGCAGTATTTT.

This clonotype turned up a few times. The chain carries TRBV5-1 and TRBJ2-5, with D perhaps TRBD2 (5 bases). The V gene's germline CDR1 is SGHRS and CDR2 YFSETQ. Deletions cut 1 base from V and 5 bases from J, with 15 bases between. This CDR3 contains 15 residues. In DNA, the CDR3 is TGCGCCAGCAGCTTGTCTGGCAGGTCGGGGGAGACCCAGTACTTC. Translation gives CASSLSGRSGETQYF.

V is TRBV28 and J is TRBJ2-7; the match to TRBD1 covers 9 bases. V was pared by 6 bases and J by 2 bases, with 5 bases of the junction left unmatched. This CDR3 is built from 14 residues. The V gene's germline CDR1 is MDHEN and CDR2 SYDVKM. CDR3 amino acids: CASRPTGGPYEQYF. CDR3 nucleotides: TGTGCCAGCAGACCTACAGGGGGCCCCTACGAGCAGTACTTC.

This clonotype appeared a few times. The gene calls are TRBV30 and TRBJ2-7; tentative D call: TRBD2 (6 bases). The CDR3 is made up of 13 amino acids. Germline V gives CDR1 GTSNPN, CDR2 SVGIG (reference sequence). Trimming removed 2 bases at V and 7 bases at J, with 15 bases between. The CDR3 nucleotides are TGTGCCTGGAGTCCCCGGGGGTGGGGGGAGCAGTACTTC. It is translated as CAWSPRGWGEQYF.

There are many counts of this clonotype. CDR3 region: CASEPSGRYQETQYF. The CDR3 DNA is TGTGCCAGCGAGCCTAGCGGGAGGTACCAAGAGACCCAGTACTTC. The chain is built from TRBV28 and TRBJ2-5; 11 positions match TRBD2. The length of the CDR3 is 15 residues. Trimming cost V 8 bases and J 0 bases; bases outside gene matches: 5. CDR1 MDHEN and CDR2 SYDVKM come from the germline V gene.

This clonotype was detected ten times or more. This chain links TRBV12-3 or TRBV12-4 with TRBJ2-7, with TRBD1 matching 9 bases. Trimming took 4 bases from V and 5 from J; bases not matched to a gene: 6. The CDR3 has 14 amino acids. CDR3 in DNA: TGTGCCAGCAGTTATCCGGGACAGGGCCACGAGCAGTACTTC. Translating gives CASSYPGQGHEQYF.

This clonotype was seen at least ten times. The rearrangement joins TRBV7-9 to TRBJ2-1; no clear D gene. This CDR3 has 15 amino acids. Germline-derived CDR1 and CDR2 are SEHNR and FQNEAQ (reference sequence). With 4 bases removed from V and 2 bases from J, the gap between germline ends came to 12 bases. Here the CDR3 DNA reads TGTGCCAGCAGCTCCCCCGGAAAGCCCTACAATGAGCAGTTCTTC. This translates into CASSSPGKPYNEQFF.

Comment on this clonotype: The junction differs from germline at one of its ends, possibly a read error. This rearrangement joins TRBV20-1 to TRBJ2-1, with a weak D call TRBD1 (7 bases). The CDR3 runs to 12 residues. The germline V gene has CDR1 DFQATT and CDR2 SNEGSKA (reference sequence). The CDR3 sequence: CSARGDREAAIF. In DNA form, the CDR3 reads TGCAGTGCTAGAGGTGACAGGGAGGCGGCGATCTTC.

The rearrangement joins TRBV20-1 to TRBJ1-4, with D unclear. V was shortened by 5 bases and J by 4 bases, with 5 bases between the two germline ends. Germline CDR1 is DFQATT and CDR2 is SNEGSKA (reference sequence). The CDR3 sequence is 11 residues long. CDR3 in amino acids: CSAGVNEKLFF. In DNA, the CDR3 is TGCAGTGCTGGTGTTAATGAAAAACTGTTTTTT.

This clonotype was seen a handful of times. The rearrangement joins TRBV28 to TRBJ2-2; perhaps TRBD1 as D (6 bases). V was cut by 6 bases and J by 5 bases, with 19 bases left in between. The germline gives CDR1 MDHEN, CDR2 SYDVKM. The CDR3 covers 16 residues. CDR3 sequence reads: CASRPRTERSTGELFF. The CDR3 DNA reads TGTGCCAGCAGACCAAGGACAGAGCGGAGTACCGGGGAGCTGTTTTTT.

This clonotype was found many times. The DNA for the CDR3 is TGCAGTGCCAGTATGAGGAGCGAGGCCTACAATGAGCAGTTCTTC. Translated: CSASMRSEAYNEQFF. This chain links TRBV20-1 with TRBJ2-1; D call uncertain. Germline V gives CDR1 DFQATT, CDR2 SNEGSKA (reference sequence). V lost 6 bases and J lost 2, with 17 bases in between. The CDR3 runs 15 residues.

This chain connects TRBV27 to TRBJ2-7; TRBD2 might be the D (5 bases). Germline CDR1 is MNHEY and CDR2 is SMNVEV (reference sequence). V was shortened by 8 bases and J by 4 bases, with 21 bases between the two germline ends. The CDR3 has 15 residues. In DNA form, the CDR3 reads TGTGCCAGCGGCTCACCTAGCCAGCCAACGTACGAGCAGTACTTC. Amino acids: CASGSPSQPTYEQYF.

Concerning this clonotype: Possible read error: a much larger clone is one base away. The rearrangement joins TRBV12-3 or TRBV12-4 to TRBJ2-5, with a possible D match to TRBD1 (7 bases). The CDR3 loop spans 15 amino acids. V dropped 5 bases and J dropped 2 bases, with 15 bases sitting between them. CDR3 residues: CASSGGTDLQETQYF. The CDR3 DNA reads as TGTGCCAGCAGTGGAGGGACAGACCTTCAAGAGACCCAGTACTTC.

This clonotype appeared a few times. The chain uses TRBV15 and TRBJ1-5; a possible D gene is TRBD1 (5 bases). The length of the CDR3 is 16 residues. Trimming left V 1 base short and J 8 bases short, with 18 bases between. Germline lookup yields CDR1 LNHNV and CDR2 YYDKDF (reference sequence). The DNA for the CDR3 is TGTGCCACCAGCAGAGGACCCCCGAGGGGCGGAGAGCCCCAGCATTTT. This encodes CATSRGPPRGGEPQHF.

The V and J genes are TRBV5-6 and TRBJ2-7; 9 nucleotides align to TRBD1. Trimming cost V 2 bases and J 5 bases; bases outside gene matches: 8. The CDR3 has 15 amino acids. The germline gives CDR1 SGHDT, CDR2 YYEEEE. As DNA, the CDR3 is TGTGCCAGCAGCTTACAGGGACAGGGTGTCAACGAGCAGTACTTC. Its translation: CASSLQGQGVNEQYF.

This clonotype was seen a few times. The chain couples TRBV4-1 to TRBJ2-3, with D possibly matching TRBD1 (5 bases). Germline lookup yields CDR1 MGHRA and CDR2 YSYEKL. The CDR3 loop spans 18 amino acids. Trimming took off 0 bases at V and 2 bases at J, with 18 bases between the two ends. Written as DNA, the CDR3 is TGCGCCAGCAGCCAAGATCACCGGACACCCCTGTCCACAGATACGCAGTATTTT. Its protein product is CASSQDHRTPLSTDTQYF.

This clonotype was seen a few times. This rearrangement joins TRBV13 to TRBJ2-5; TRBD1 is a possible D gene (5 bases). The CDR3 consists of 14 residues. Trimming shortened V by 5 bases and J by 4 bases, and 14 bases separated the two germline ends. CDR1 and CDR2 from the germline V gene are PRHDT and FYEKMQ (reference sequence). CDR3 bases: TGTGCCAGCAGCACCCCAACAGGTCTAGAGACCCAGTACTTC. This codes for CASSTPTGLETQYF.